The 9 T cell receptor beta chains reported below all come from one sample, sequenced in a study of T-cell memory formation after mild COVID-19. Each CDR3 protein is one row after TCRdb ran MiXCR on the 5' RACE reads. The sample holds 470,000 or so distinct CDR3 sequences; around 25% are singletons and the top ten take about 12%. The sample was PBMCs or a T cell subset sorted from them (not recorded which). These receptors were taken from an adult woman who had mild COVID-19 (a few samples of this study predate the infection). Cell type and time point are not known.

This clonotype was detected a few times. The V and J genes are TRBV30 and TRBJ2-5; D unresolved. The CDR3 has 15 amino acids. Germline CDR1 is GTSNPN and CDR2 is SVGIG (reference sequence). V was cut by 3 bases and J by 7 bases, with 21 bases left in between. The CDR3 loop is CAWRVVYDPTGTQYF. In DNA, the CDR3 is TGTGCCTGGAGGGTAGTGTACGACCCCACCGGGACCCAGTACTTC.

The J gene is TRBJ1-5, the V gene TRBV6-1, with 8 bases lining up with TRBD1. The CDR3 is made up of 17 amino acids. Germline V CDR1 and CDR2: MNHNS, SASEGT. The ends lost 1 base at V and 7 bases at J; junction bases unmatched: 12. CDR3 coding DNA: TGTGCCAGCAGTGAAGGGCAGGGGGCCCCAATCGGACAGCCCCAGCATTTT. It codes for CASSEGQGAPIGQPQHF.

This clonotype has a handful of counts. The J gene is TRBJ2-5, the V gene TRBV3-1; 9 positions agree with TRBD1. V shed 1 base, J shed 7 bases, and the junction held 4 bases outside the gene matches. CDR1 and CDR2 from the germline V gene are LGHDT and YNNKEL (reference sequence). There are 14 residues in the CDR3. The chain's CDR3 is CASSQGQGGGTQYF. The DNA for the CDR3 is TGTGCCAGCAGCCAAGGACAGGGGGGGGGGACCCAGTACTTC.

The sample holds many counts of this clonotype. The rearrangement links TRBV25-1 to TRBJ1-2; D call uncertain. The CDR3 totals 13 residues. The germline V gene has CDR1 MGHDK and CDR2 SYGVNS. The germline V and J ends were trimmed by 5 bases and 0 bases, with 7 bases remaining between them. The CDR3 protein is CASSPIANYGYTF. Here the CDR3 DNA reads TGTGCCAGCAGTCCCATCGCTAACTATGGCTACACCTTC.

A few counts support this clonotype. The rearrangement joins TRBV7-9 to TRBJ2-3; D is perhaps TRBD2 (5 bases). Trimming took off 1 base at V and 4 bases at J, with 9 bases between the two ends. This CDR3 is 14 amino acids long. Germline values: CDR1 SEHNR, CDR2 FQNEAQ (reference sequence). CDR3 in amino acids: CASSLVASADTQYF. The CDR3, as DNA: TGTGCCAGCAGCTTAGTAGCGTCGGCAGATACGCAGTATTTT.

This clonotype was counted at least ten times. The chain carries TRBV2 and TRBJ2-5; D ambiguous. The CDR3 is 12 residues long. CDR1 and CDR2 from the germline V gene are SNHLY and FYNNEI. The V end was cut by 6 bases, the J end by 2 bases, with 7 bases between. CDR3 loop: CASRTWQETQYF. DNA for the CDR3: TGTGCCAGCAGGACCTGGCAAGAGACCCAGTACTTC.

The sample holds a few counts of this clonotype. This chain joins TRBV6-2 or TRBV6-3 and TRBJ2-1; 9 nucleotides agree with TRBD1. The trim removed 4 bases at V and 6 bases at J, leaving 4 bases unmatched. The CDR3 covers 14 residues. Germline CDR1 and CDR2: MNHEY and SVGEGT. The CDR3 spells CASSSGTGINEQFF. The CDR3 coding sequence is TGTGCCAGCAGTTCCGGGACAGGGATCAATGAGCAGTTCTTC.

This clonotype turned up a few times. The chain links TRBV6-1 to TRBJ2-3, with D unresolved. The length of the CDR3 is 15 residues. V dropped 1 base and J dropped 0 bases, with 8 bases sitting between them. Germline V gene lookup returns CDR1 MNHNS and CDR2 SASEGT. The CDR3 sequence is CASSEGASSTDTQYF. The CDR3 coding sequence is TGTGCCAGCAGTGAAGGGGCGTCTAGCACAGATACGCAGTATTTT.

The V and J genes are TRBV7-2 and TRBJ1-2, with D perhaps matching TRBD1 (6 bases). Per germline, CDR1 SGHTA and CDR2 FQGNSA. V was trimmed by 5 bases and J by 1 base, leaving 17 bases between them. This CDR3 has 16 residues. This CDR3 reads CASSPPEGHNNYGYTF. In DNA form, the CDR3 reads TGTGCCAGCAGCCCCCCAGAGGGACACAATAACTATGGCTACACCTTC.